This T cell receptor beta chain was identified during a study of shared clonotypes between healthy human individuals. Researchers divided each subset's genomic DNA evenly across several immunoSEQ plates. Assay used: immunoSEQ multiplex PCR; TCRdb lists only in-frame clones, some missing. The sample shows roughly 2.2 million clones, approximately 93% of them seen only once. Study-level findings and limits: Larger estimated richness was generally seen in naive subsets than in memory subsets.

There were no recent acute infections or vaccinations among the donors, who were healthy HIV-negative adults. The CDR3 consists of 12 residues. V dropped 5 bases and J dropped 10 bases, with 11 bases sitting between them. Germline V gives CDR1 SGHAT, CDR2 FQNNGV. Turning to this clone: Its matching antigen is unknown.

Source material: naive CD4+ T cells from PBMCs. Subset indicated: CD45RA+ positively selected. The chain employs TRBV11-2 and TRBJ1-4, with D perhaps TRBD1 (6 bases). The clonotype was recovered from a man between 18 and 35 years old in good health. Some clones in this sample may be carry-over from other donors' samples. CDR3 sequence: CASSPQGGKLFF. CDR3 in DNA: TGTGCCAGCAGCCCCCAAGGGGGAAAACTGTTTTTT.